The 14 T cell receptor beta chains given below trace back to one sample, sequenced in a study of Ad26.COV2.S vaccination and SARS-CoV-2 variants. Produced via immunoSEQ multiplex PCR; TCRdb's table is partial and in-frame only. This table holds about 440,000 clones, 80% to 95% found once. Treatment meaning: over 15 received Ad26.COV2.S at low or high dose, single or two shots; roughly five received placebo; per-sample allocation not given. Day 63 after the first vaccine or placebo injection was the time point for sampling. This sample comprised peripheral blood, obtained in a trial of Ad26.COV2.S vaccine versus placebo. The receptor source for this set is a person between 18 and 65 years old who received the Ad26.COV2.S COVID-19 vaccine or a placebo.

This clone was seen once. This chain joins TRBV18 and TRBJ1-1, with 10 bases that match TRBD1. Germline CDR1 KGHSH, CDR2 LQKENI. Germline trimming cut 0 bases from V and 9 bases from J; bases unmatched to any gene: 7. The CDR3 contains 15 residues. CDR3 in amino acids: CASSPPGTGDRKAFF. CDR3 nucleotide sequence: TGTGCCAGCTCACCACCGGGGACAGGGGATCGGAAAGCTTTCTTT.

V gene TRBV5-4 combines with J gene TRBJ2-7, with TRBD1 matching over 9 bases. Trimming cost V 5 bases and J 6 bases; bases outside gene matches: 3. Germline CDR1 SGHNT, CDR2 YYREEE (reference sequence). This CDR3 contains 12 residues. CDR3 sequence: CASRTGGGEQYF. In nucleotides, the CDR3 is TGTGCCAGCAGGACAGGGGGGGGCGAGCAGTACTTC. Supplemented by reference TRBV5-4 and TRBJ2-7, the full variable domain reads ETGVTQSPTHLIKTRGQQVTLRCSSQSGHNTVSWYQQALGQGPQFIFQYYREEENGRGNFPPRFSGLQFPNYSSELNVNALELDDSALYLCASRTGGGEQYFGPGTRLTVT.

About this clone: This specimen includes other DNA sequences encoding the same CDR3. The DNA of the CDR3 is TGTGCCAGCAGCTTTGGGGGCCTCTCTGGAAACACCATATATTTT. This gives the protein CASSFGGLSGNTIYF. This chain connects TRBV7-2 to TRBJ1-3; TRBD1 is a possible D gene (6 bases). This CDR3 spans 15 amino acids. V was trimmed by 3 bases and J by 0 bases, leaving 9 bases between them. From germline, CDR1 is SGHTA and CDR2 FQGNSA.

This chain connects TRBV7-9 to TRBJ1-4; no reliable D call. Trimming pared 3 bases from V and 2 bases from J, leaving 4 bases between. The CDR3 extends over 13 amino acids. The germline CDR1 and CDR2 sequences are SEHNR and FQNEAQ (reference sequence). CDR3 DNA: TGTGCCAGCAGCTTCGTGACTAATGAAAAACTGTTTTTT. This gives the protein CASSFVTNEKLFF.

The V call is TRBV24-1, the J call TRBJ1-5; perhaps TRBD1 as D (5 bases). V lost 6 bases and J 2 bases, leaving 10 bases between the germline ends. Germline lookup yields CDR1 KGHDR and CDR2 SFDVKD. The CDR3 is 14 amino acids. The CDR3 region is CATSSRDGNQPQHF. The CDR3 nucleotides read TGTGCCACCAGTTCCAGGGATGGCAATCAGCCCCAGCATTTT.

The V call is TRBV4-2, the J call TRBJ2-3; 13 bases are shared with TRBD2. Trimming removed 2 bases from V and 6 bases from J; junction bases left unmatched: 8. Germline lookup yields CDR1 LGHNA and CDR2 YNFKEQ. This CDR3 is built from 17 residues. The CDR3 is CASSQTGTSGIGDTQYF. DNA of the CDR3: TGTGCCAGCAGCCAAACCGGGACTAGCGGGATTGGGGATACGCAGTATTTT.

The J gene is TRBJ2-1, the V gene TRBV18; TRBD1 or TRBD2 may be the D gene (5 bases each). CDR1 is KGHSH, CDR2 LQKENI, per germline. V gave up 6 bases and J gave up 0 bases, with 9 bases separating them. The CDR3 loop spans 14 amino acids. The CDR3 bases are TGTGCCAGCTCCAAGAGGGGCTCCTACAATGAGCAGTTCTTC. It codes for CASSKRGSYNEQFF.

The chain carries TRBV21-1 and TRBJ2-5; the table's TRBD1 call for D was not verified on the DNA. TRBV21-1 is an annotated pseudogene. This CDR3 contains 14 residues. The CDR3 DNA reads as TGTGCCAGCAGCGTCCAGGGGGCTGAAGAGACCCAGTACTTC. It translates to CASSVQGAEETQYF.

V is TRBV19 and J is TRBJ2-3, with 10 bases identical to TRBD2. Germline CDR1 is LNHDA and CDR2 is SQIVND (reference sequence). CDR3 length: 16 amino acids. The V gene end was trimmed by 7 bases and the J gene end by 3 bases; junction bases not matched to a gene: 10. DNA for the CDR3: TGTGCCAGTATGGGGCTAGCGGGAGAAGAGACAGATACGCAGTATTTT. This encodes CASMGLAGEETDTQYF.

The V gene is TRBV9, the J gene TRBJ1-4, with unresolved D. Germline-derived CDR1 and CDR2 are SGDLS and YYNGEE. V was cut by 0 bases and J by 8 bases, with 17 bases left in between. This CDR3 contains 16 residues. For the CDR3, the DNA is TGTGCCAGCAGCGTAGATCCTCTTGGCCCCGACGAAAAACTGTTTTTT. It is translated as CASSVDPLGPDEKLFF.

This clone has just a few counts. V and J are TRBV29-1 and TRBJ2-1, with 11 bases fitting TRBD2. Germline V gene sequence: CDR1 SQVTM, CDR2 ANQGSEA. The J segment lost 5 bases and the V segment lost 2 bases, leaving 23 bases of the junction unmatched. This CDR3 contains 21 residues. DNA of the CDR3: TGCAGCGTTGAACTCGCCTTGGGTTGGGCTACTAGCGGGAGAATCGACAATGAGCAGTTCTTC. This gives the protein CSVELALGWATSGRIDNEQFF.

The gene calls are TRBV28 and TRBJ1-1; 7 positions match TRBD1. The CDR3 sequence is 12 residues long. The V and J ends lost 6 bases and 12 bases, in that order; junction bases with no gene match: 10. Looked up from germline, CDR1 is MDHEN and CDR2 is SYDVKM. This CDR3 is CASSRQGQGSFF. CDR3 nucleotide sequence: TGTGCCAGCAGCCGACAGGGACAAGGATCTTTCTTT.

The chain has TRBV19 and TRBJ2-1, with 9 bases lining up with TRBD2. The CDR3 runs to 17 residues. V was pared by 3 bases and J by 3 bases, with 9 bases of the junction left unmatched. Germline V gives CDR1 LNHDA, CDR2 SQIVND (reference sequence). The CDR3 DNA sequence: TGTGCCAGTAGTATGGGACCGACTAGCGGTCTCTACAATGAGCAGTTCTTC. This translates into CASSMGPTSGLYNEQFF.

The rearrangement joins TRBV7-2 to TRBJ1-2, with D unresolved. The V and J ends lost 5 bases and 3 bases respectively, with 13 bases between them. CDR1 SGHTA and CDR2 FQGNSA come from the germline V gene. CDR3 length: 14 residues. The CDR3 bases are TGTGCCAGCAGCCAAAAAGGGCAGGACTATGGCTACACCTTC. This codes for CASSQKGQDYGYTF.